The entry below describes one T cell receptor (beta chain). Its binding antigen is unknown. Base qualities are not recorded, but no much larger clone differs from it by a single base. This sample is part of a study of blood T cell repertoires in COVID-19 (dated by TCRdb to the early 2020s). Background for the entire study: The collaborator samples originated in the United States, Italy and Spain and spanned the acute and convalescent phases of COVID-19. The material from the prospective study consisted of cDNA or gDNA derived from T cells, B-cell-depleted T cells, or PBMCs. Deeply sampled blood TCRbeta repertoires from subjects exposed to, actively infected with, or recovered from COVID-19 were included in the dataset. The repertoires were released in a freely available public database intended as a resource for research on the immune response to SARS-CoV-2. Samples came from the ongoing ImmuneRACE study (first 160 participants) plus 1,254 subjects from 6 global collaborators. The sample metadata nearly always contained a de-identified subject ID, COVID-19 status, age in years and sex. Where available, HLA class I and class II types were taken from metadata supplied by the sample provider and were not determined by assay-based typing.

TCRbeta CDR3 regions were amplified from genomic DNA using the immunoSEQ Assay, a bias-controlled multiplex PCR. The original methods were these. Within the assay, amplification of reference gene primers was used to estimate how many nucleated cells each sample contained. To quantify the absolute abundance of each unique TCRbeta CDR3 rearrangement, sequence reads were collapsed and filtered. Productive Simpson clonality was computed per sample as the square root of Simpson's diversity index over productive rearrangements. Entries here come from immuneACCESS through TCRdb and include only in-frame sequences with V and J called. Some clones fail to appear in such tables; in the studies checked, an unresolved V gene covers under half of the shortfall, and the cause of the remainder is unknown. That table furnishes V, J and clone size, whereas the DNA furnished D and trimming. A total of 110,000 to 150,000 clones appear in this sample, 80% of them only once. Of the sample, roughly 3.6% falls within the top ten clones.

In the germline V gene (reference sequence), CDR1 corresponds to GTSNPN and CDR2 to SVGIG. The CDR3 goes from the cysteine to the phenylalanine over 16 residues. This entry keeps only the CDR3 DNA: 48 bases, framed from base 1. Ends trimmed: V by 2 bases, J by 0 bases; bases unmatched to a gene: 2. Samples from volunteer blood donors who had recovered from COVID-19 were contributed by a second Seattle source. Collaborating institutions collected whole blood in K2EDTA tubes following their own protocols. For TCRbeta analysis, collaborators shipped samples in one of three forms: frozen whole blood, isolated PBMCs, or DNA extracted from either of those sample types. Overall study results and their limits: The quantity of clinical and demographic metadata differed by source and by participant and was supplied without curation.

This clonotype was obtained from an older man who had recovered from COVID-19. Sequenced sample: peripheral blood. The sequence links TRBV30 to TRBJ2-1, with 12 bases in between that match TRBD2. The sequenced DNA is TGTGCCTGGAGTCTAGCGGGAGGGCCCTCCTACAATGAGCAGTTCTTC. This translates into CAWSLAGGPSYNEQFF. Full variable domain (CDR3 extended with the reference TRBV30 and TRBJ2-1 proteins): SQTIHQWPATLVQPVGSPLSLECTVEGTSNPNLYWYRQAAGRGLQLLFYSVGIGQISSEVPQNLSASRPQDRQFILSSKKLLLSDSGFYLCAWSLAGGPSYNEQFFGPGTRLTVL.